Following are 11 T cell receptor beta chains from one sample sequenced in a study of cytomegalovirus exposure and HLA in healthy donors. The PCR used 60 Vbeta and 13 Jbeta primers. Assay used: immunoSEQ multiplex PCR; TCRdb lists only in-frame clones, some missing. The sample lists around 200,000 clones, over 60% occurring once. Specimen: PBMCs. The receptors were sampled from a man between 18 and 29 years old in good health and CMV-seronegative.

The CDR3 DNA follows: TGTGCCAGCAGGTCGTTAAGGGACTCACTATCCCATCGGACCTACGAGCAGTACTTC. This codes for CASRSLRDSLSHRTYEQYF. The chain links TRBV5-6 to TRBJ2-7; a possible D gene is TRBD2 (6 bases). V lost 5 bases to trimming and J lost 2 bases, with 29 bases between them. Per the germline V gene, CDR1 is SGHDT and CDR2 is YYEEEE. This CDR3 comprises 19 residues.

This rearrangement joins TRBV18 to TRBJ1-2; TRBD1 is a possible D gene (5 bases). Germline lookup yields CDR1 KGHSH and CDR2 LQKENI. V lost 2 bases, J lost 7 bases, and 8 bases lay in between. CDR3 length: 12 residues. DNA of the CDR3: TGTGCCAGCTCACCATGGGACTCTGGCTACACCTTC. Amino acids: CASSPWDSGYTF.

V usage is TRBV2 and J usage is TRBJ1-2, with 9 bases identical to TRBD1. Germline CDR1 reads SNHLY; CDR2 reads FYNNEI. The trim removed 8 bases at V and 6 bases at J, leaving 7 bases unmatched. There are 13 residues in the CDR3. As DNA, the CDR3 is TGTGCCAGCTCCGGACAGGGGTTTGATGGCTACACCTTC. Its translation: CASSGQGFDGYTF.

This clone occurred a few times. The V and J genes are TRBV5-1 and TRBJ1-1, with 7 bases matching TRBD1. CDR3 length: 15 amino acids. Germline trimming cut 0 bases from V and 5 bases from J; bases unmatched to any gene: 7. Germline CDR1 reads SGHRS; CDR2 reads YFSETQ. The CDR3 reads CASSLGVTGSTEAFF. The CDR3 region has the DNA TGCGCCAGCAGCTTGGGAGTGACAGGGTCTACTGAAGCTTTCTTT. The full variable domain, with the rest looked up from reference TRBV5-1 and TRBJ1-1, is KAGVTQTPRYLIKTRGQQVTLSCSPISGHRSVSWYQQTPGQGLQFLFEYFSETQRNKGNFPGRFSGRQFSNSRSEMNVSTLELGDSALYLCASSLGVTGSTEAFFGQGTRLTVV.

Written as DNA, the CDR3 is TGTGCCAGCCGTTCCCCGGCACCCCTCCACTTT. Amino acids: CASRSPAPLHF. This chain joins TRBV6-1 and TRBJ1-6, with D unresolved. Germline CDR1 and CDR2: MNHNS and SASEGT. V lost 8 bases and J lost 11, with 10 bases in between. The CDR3 runs to 11 residues.

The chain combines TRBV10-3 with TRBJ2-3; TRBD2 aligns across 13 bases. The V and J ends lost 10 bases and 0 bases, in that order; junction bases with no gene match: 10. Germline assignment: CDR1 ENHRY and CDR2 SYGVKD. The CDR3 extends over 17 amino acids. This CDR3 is CATSLAGGFPSTDTQYF. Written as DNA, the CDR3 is TGTGCCACCTCACTAGCGGGGGGGTTTCCTAGCACAGATACGCAGTATTTT.

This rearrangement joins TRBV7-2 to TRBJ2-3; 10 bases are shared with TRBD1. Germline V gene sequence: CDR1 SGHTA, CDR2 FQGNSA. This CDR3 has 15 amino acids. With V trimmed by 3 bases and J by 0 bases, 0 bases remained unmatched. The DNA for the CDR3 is TGTGCCAGCAGCTTGACAGGGGGCAGCACAGATACGCAGTATTTT. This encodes CASSLTGGSTDTQYF. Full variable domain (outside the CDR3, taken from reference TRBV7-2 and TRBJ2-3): GAGVSQSPSNKVTEKGKDVELRCDPISGHTALYWYRQSLGQGLEFLIYFQGNSAPDKSGLPSDRFSAERTGGSVSTLTIQRTQQEDSAVYLCASSLTGGSTDTQYFGPGTRLTVL.

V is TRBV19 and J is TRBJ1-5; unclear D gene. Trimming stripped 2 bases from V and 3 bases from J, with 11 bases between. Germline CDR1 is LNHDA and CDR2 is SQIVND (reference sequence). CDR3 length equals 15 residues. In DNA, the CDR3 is TGTGCCAGTAGTATACGACGGGGATTCAATCAGCCCCAGCATTTT. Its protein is CASSIRRGFNQPQHF.

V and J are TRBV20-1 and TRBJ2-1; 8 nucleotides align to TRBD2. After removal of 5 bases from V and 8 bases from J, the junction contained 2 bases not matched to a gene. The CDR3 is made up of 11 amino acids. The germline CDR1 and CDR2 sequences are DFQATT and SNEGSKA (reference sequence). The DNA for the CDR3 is TGCAGTGCTGCGACTAGCGATGAGCAGTTCTTC. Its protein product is CSAATSDEQFF.

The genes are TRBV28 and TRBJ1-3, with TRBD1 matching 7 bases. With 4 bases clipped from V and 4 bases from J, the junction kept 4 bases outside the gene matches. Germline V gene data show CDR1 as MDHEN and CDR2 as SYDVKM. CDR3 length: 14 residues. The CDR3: CASSSGQVGNTIYF. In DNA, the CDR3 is TGTGCCAGCAGTTCTGGACAGGTCGGAAACACCATATATTTT.

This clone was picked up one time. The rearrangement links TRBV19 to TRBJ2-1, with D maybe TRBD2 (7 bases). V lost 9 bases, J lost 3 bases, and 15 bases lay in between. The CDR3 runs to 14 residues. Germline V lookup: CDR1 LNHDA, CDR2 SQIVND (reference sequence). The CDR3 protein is CASRGGGDYNEQFF. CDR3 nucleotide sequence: TGTGCCAGCCGGGGAGGGGGAGACTACAATGAGCAGTTCTTC.